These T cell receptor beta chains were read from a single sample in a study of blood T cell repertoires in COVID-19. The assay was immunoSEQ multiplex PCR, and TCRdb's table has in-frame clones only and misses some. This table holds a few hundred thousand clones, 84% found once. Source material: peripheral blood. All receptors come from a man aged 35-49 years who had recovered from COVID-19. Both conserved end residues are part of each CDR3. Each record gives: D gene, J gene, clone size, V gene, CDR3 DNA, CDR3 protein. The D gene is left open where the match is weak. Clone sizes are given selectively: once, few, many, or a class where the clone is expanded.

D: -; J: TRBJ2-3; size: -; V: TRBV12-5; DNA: TGTGCTAGTGGTTTGGTACTGAGCGGGCAGACTAGCACAGATACGCAGTATTTT; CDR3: CASGLVLSGQTSTDTQYF
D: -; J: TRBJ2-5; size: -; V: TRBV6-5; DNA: TGTGCCAGCAGTTACTCGACAGCCAAAGAGACCCAGTACTTC; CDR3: CASSYSTAKETQYF
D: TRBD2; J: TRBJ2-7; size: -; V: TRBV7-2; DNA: TGTGCCAGCGGGAGAGCTAGCGGGAACTACGAGCAGTACTTC; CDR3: CASGRASGNYEQYF
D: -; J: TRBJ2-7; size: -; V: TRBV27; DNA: TGTGCCAGCAGTTTATCTGGCCTCTCCTACGAGCAGTACTTC; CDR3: CASSLSGLSYEQYF
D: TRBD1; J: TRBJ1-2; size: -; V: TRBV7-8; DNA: TGTGCCAGCAGCTTAGTTCCAGGGGGGACTGGAAATGGCTACACCTTC; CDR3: CASSLVPGGTGNGYTF
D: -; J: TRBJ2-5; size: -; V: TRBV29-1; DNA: TGCAGCGCCCAAATGGGGCGTTGGGAGACCCAGTACTTC; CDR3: CSAQMGRWETQYF
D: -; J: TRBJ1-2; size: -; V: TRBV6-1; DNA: TGTGCCAGCAGTGAATTGACAGGACCTAACTATGGCTACACCTTC; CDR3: CASSELTGPNYGYTF
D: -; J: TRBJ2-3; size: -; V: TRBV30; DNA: TGTGCCTGGAGTCTCGGGGTTGAAGATACGCAGTATTTT; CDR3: CAWSLGVEDTQYF
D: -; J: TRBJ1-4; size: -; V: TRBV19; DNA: TGTGCCAGTAGTATGTCCGCTAATGAAAAACTGTTTTTT; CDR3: CASSMSANEKLFF
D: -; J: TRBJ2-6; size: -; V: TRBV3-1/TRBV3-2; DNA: TGTGCCAGCAGCCATCCAGGCTCTGGGGCCAACGTCCTGACTTTC; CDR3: CASSHPGSGANVLTF
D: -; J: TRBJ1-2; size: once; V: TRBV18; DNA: TGTGCCAGCTCAGCCTCGAGGGACTATGGCTACACCTTC; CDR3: CASSASRDYGYTF
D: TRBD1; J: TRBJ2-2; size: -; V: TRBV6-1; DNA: TGTGCCAGCAGTGATTGGGACAGGGGCACGGCGCTGTTTTTT; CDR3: CASSDWDRGTALFF
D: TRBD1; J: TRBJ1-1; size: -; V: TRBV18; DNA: TGTGCCAGCTCACCCGGACAGGGGTGGGACACTGAAGCTTTCTTT; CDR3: CASSPGQGWDTEAFF
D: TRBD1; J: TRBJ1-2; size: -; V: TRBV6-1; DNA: TGTGCCAGCAGTGACCAATGGAGGGGGCACAAAGGCTACACCTTC; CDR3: CASSDQWRGHKGYTF